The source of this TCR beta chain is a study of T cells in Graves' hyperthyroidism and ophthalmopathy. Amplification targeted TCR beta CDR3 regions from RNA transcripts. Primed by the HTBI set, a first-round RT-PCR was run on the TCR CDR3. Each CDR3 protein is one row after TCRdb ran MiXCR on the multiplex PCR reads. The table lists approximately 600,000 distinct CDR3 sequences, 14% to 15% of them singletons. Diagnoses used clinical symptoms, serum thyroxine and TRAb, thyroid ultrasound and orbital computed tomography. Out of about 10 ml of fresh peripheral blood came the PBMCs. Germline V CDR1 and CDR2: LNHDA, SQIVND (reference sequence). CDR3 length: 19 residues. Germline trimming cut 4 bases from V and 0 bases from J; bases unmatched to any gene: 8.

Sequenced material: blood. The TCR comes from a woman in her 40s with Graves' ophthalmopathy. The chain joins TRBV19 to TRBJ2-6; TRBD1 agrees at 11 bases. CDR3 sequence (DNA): TGTGCCAGTAGTAGGACCGGACAGGGGGCAGACTCTGGGGCCAACGTCCTGACTTTC. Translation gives CASSRTGQGADSGANVLTF.